A selection of T cell receptor beta chains follows, all from one sample in a study of blood T cells in healthy people across ages. TCRdb re-called the 5' RACE reads with MiXCR, one entry per CDR3 protein. The sample contains about 780,000 distinct CDR3 sequences, around a quarter of which appear only once. These same data were also listed under a study on T cells of mothers and their children.

The sample comprised blood. All receptors derive from a boy between 10 and 17 years old in good health. The CDR3 runs from the conserved cysteine through the conserved F or W. D genes are given only for firm matches. Size tells how often a clone was seen (once, few, many) or the class of an expanded clone, and some rows leave it out.

d_call j_call cdr3_length v_call clone_size cdr3_nt cdr3_aa
NA TRBJ2-2 14 TRBV12-3/TRBV12-4 few TGTGCCAGCAGTTTGGCCGACATGGTCGGGGAGCTGTTTTTT CASSLADMVGELFF
TRBD1 TRBJ1-6 15 TRBV6-1 few TGTGCCAGCAGTGCTGCAGGGGGCTGGGATTCACCCCTCCACTTT CASSAAGGWDSPLHF
TRBD1 TRBJ1-1 13 TRBV12-3/TRBV12-4 many TGTGCCAGCAGTTTAAGGGGGCACTGGGAAGCTTTCTTT CASSLRGHWEAFF
NA TRBJ2-7 14 TRBV24-1 NA TGTGCCACCAGTGATACCACAGGGACCTACGAGCAGTACTTC CATSDTTGTYEQYF
NA TRBJ1-1 16 TRBV7-3 NA TGTGCCAGCAGCCCCACATCCTCGGACGACGGCACTGAAGCTTTCTTT CASSPTSSDDGTEAFF
TRBD2 TRBJ2-1 19 TRBV5-1 NA TGCGCCAGCAACGGCCTAGCCGGGACTAGCGGGCCCGCTCGCCCTGAGCAGTTCTTC CASNGLAGTSGPARPEQFF
NA TRBJ2-4 13 TRBV2 few TGTGCCAGCTCATCGTTGTCCAAAAACATTCAGTACTTC CASSSLSKNIQYF
TRBD2 TRBJ2-1 15 TRBV5-1 NA TGCGCCAGCAGCATTAGCGGGGGGAATTCGAATGAGCAGTTCTTC CASSISGGNSNEQFF
NA TRBJ1-2 14 TRBV10-3 NA TGTGCCATCAGTGAGAGGGGAGGCGGGGATGGCTACACCTTC CAISERGGGDGYTF
TRBD1 TRBJ2-7 14 TRBV10-3 once TGTGCCATCAACGGGGACAGGGGCCCTTTAGAGCAGTACTTC CAINGDRGPLEQYF
NA TRBJ2-7 14 TRBV3-1 NA TGTGCCAGCAGCCATTCGGGCAGGGATTACGAGCAGTACTTC CASSHSGRDYEQYF
TRBD1 TRBJ2-6 16 TRBV2 NA TGTGCCAGCAGGGGGATCAGGGGGTCGGGGGCCAACGTCCTGACTTTC CASRGIRGSGANVLTF
TRBD1 TRBJ2-7 12 TRBV29-1 NA TGCAGCGTTGACCCCCCCGGACAGGGACGGTACTTC CSVDPPGQGRYF
NA TRBJ2-1 14 TRBV5-1 NA TGCGCCATCCTCTCAGGGAGCTCCTACAATGAGCAGTTCTTC CAILSGSSYNEQFF
NA TRBJ2-7 16 TRBV9 few TGTGCCAGCAGCCCTAACCCAGCCGGTAGACTCTACGAGCAGTACTTC CASSPNPAGRLYEQYF
NA TRBJ1-5 13 TRBV28 few TGTGCCAGCAGTTTTTGGGGGAATCAGCCCCAGCATTTT CASSFWGNQPQHF
NA TRBJ2-1 15 TRBV6-1 NA TGTGCCAGCACTCCCTCCGGGCTATCCTACAATGAGCAGTTCTTC CASTPSGLSYNEQFF
NA TRBJ2-5 13 TRBV3-1 many TGTGCCAGCAGCCATCTCGCGGAGGAGACCCAGTACTTC CASSHLAEETQYF
NA TRBJ1-1 16 TRBV5-1 NA TGCGCCAGCAGCTCCTTACCCGGGACGATGAACACTGAAGCTTTCTTT CASSSLPGTMNTEAFF
NA TRBJ2-7 14 TRBV6-5 few TGTGCCAGCAGTCGGGACACTTTCTCCTACGAGCAGTACTTC CASSRDTFSYEQYF
NA TRBJ2-7 13 TRBV4-2 many TGTGCCAGCAGCCAAGATCGGCTCTACGAGCAGTACTTC CASSQDRLYEQYF
NA TRBJ2-1 13 TRBV20-1 NA TGCAGTGCCCCCGGAGGGTACCGGGATGAGCAGTTCTTC CSAPGGYRDEQFF
NA TRBJ1-1 14 TRBV2 NA TGTGCCAGCAGTGACAACGGGATGAACACTGAAGCTTTCTTT CASSDNGMNTEAFF
TRBD2 TRBJ2-3 17 TRBV7-9 NA TGTGCCAGCAGCTTTACCGGGACTAGCGGTCAGACAGATACGCAGTATTTT CASSFTGTSGQTDTQYF
NA TRBJ1-1 12 TRBV14 few TGTGCCAGCAGCCAATGGTCCACTGAAGCTTTCTTT CASSQWSTEAFF
NA TRBJ2-4 16 TRBV5-1 NA TGCGCCAGGACCCTCCTGCGCTCCTTAGCCAAAAACATTCAGTACTTC CARTLLRSLAKNIQYF
NA TRBJ2-7 12 TRBV7-9 NA TGTGCCAGCAGCCCCGGGTGGTACGAGCAGTACTTC CASSPGWYEQYF
NA TRBJ2-7 16 TRBV3-1 NA TGTGCCAGCAGCCAGGGGACTTTCTCCAATTCCTACGAGCAGTACTTC CASSQGTFSNSYEQYF
NA TRBJ1-2 13 TRBV2 NA TGTGCCAGCAGTGAAGGGGAGGGGTGGTGGCCCACCTTC CASSEGEGWWPTF
NA TRBJ2-5 13 TRBV7-6 NA TGTGCCACCGCTCCGGGGGTCCAAGAGACCCAGTACTTC CATAPGVQETQYF
TRBD1 TRBJ2-7 14 TRBV27 NA TGTGCCAGCAGTTTCGGCAGGGGGTACTACGAGCAGTACTTC CASSFGRGYYEQYF
TRBD1 TRBJ2-5 14 TRBV3-1 NA TGTGCCAGCCTCCGGACAGGCCCGCAAGAGACCCAGTACTTC CASLRTGPQETQYF
TRBD2 TRBJ2-5 17 TRBV12-3/TRBV12-4 few TGTGCCAGCAGTCCTCGGAATAGCGGGGGGACGGGAGAGACCCAGTACTTC CASSPRNSGGTGETQYF
NA TRBJ1-2 16 TRBV7-3 NA TGTGCCAGCAGCGCTAATGGCCGGGGGCAGGGCTATGGCTACACCTTC CASSANGRGQGYGYTF
NA TRBJ2-5 12 TRBV29-1 many TGCAGCGTTACCGGGGCCAAGGAGACCCAGTACTTC CSVTGAKETQYF
NA TRBJ1-6 13 TRBV2 NA TGTGCCACCCTCAAAGACTATAATTCACCCCTCCACTTT CATLKDYNSPLHF
TRBD1 TRBJ1-2 12 TRBV5-1 few TGCGCCAGCAGCTTGGGGGACAGTGTCTACACCTTC CASSLGDSVYTF
TRBD1 TRBJ2-5 14 TRBV12-3/TRBV12-4 NA TGTGCCAGCAGTACCCAGGGGGCGGACGAGACCCAGTACTTC CASSTQGADETQYF
TRBD1 TRBJ1-5 15 TRBV6-2/TRBV6-3 few TGTGCCACCCAACAGGGGCTAGTAGGCAATCAGCCCCAGCATTTT CATQQGLVGNQPQHF
NA TRBJ2-3 16 TRBV3-1 few TGTGCCAGCAGCTTGGGGAGTTCCTCGTACACAGATACGCAGTATTTT CASSLGSSSYTDTQYF
NA TRBJ2-2 16 TRBV11-2 few TGTGCCAGCAGCTTAAATTTTGCCGCGGGCACCGGGGAGCTGTTTTTT CASSLNFAAGTGELFF
NA TRBJ2-1 12 TRBV7-8 NA TGTGCCAGCACCCCGTCGGCAAATGAGCAGTTCTTC CASTPSANEQFF
NA TRBJ1-2 13 TRBV12-3/TRBV12-4 NA TGTGCCAGCAGTTTGGGGCAGCGAGGCGGCTACACCTTC CASSLGQRGGYTF
NA TRBJ1-1 15 TRBV7-8 few TGTGCCAGCAGCCGCTTGGGGACGATGAACACTGAAGCTTTCTTT CASSRLGTMNTEAFF
NA TRBJ2-5 12 TRBV18 NA TGTGCCAGCTCACCACAGACAGAGACCCAGTACTTC CASSPQTETQYF